This TCR beta chain is drawn from a study of T-cell memory formation after mild COVID-19. Study background: TCR clusters largely stayed donor specific.

5'RACE with constant-segment primers built TCRalpha and TCRbeta cDNA libraries with UMIs. TCRdb independently ran MiXCR on the 5' RACE reads; one entry per CDR3 protein. The sample lists about 340,000 distinct CDR3 sequences, more than 20% seen once, with approximately 12% in the top ten. This clonotype was picked up a small number of times. The antigen is undetermined. The CDR3 loop spans 12 amino acids. Between the trimmed V and J ends, which lost 5 bases and 9 bases, there was a span of 10 bases. The germline V gene has CDR1 LGHDT and CDR2 YNNKEL (reference sequence). Overall study findings and caveats: Some clones that responded were present in memory (sampled pre-infection), which suggests cross-reactive memory joined. Clones that contracted from day 15 to 85 had balanced CD4/CD8; later expanders were CD4+ biased.

The TCR sequence derives from an adult woman who had mild COVID-19 (a few samples of this study predate the infection). Cell type and time point are not known. The sample was PBMCs or a T cell subset sorted from them (not recorded which). This rearrangement joins TRBV3-1 to TRBJ2-2, with D perhaps TRBD1 (6 bases). The CDR3 is CASSFRDRELFF. The CDR3 nucleotides read TGTGCCAGCAGCTTCCGGGACAGGGAGCTGTTTTTT. The variable domain in full, with the rest retrieved from reference TRBV3-1 and TRBJ2-2, is DTAVSQTPKYLVTQMGNDKSIKCEQNLGHDTMYWYKQDSKKFLKIMFSYNNKELIINETVPNRFSPKSPDKAHLNLHINSLELGDSAVYFCASSFRDRELFFGEGSRLTVL.